This entry describes one TCR beta chain. Negatively enriched CD4+ T cells were divided by CD45RA into naive and memory. The source of the sample is a study of shared clonotypes between healthy human individuals. The wider study: Donor ages ranged 18 to 49 years: a couple of women, a few men.

TCRdb's copy holds only in-frame clones and misses some; the assay was immunoSEQ multiplex PCR. This table holds millions of clones, roughly 95% found once. The clonotype was recovered from a man aged 18-30 years in good health. Material: naive CD4+ T cells sorted from blood. Subset described: CD45RA+ positively selected.

The CDR3 DNA reads TGTGCGCGCCTGGACAGAGATCAGCCCCAGCATTTT. Translating it yields CARLDRDQPQHF. V usage is TRBV6-6 and J usage is TRBJ1-5, with a weak D call TRBD1 (6 bases). The CDR3 loop spans 12 amino acids. Germline V lookup: CDR1 MNHNY, CDR2 SVGAGI (reference sequence).